This T cell receptor (beta chain) derives from a study of T-cell reconstitution after alpha-beta-depleted transplantation in children. Findings and limits, study-wide: The study reportedly traced alpha-beta T cells about two months after transplant to several hundred expanded graft clones. Surviving recipient T cells and intrathymic progenitors accounted for some patients' high TCRbeta diversity at day 60. Most T-cell counts and diversity one year after the transplant came from T cells that were newly produced.

Unique molecular identifiers featured in how the TCRbeta library was prepared. TCRdb processed the PCR reads anew with MiXCR; each CDR3 protein has one entry. The repertoire holds about 70,000 distinct CDR3 sequences, roughly a tenth seen once, with under 15% in the top ten. J lost 4 bases, V lost 4 bases, and 6 bases had no gene match. Germline CDR1 is SNHLY and CDR2 is FYNNEI. The CDR3 has 15 residues. This clonotype was counted ten times or more. Its specificity is unknown. The input for sequencing was PBMCs, taken before TCRalphabeta/CD19-depleted stem cell transplant. This TCR came from a boy aged 10-17 years with acute myeloid leukemia, due to receive a stem cell transplant. The V gene is TRBV2, the J gene TRBJ2-1; 8 positions agree with TRBD1. For the CDR3, the DNA is TGTGCCAGCAGTGCCCGGGACAGGCCGTACAATGAGCAGTTCTTC. It codes for CASSARDRPYNEQFF.